This TCR beta chain was sequenced during a study of vaccination and CD4 T cells after COVID-19. Study information: Some control cultures received a CEFX pool, which served as the positive control. Others received an HIV-1 Nef pool or no peptide.

The CDR3 runs to 16 residues. Germline CDR1 and CDR2: SGHNT and YYREEE (reference sequence). V was pared by 0 bases and J by 4 bases, with 14 bases between. Indicated treatment: approximately 10-day PBMC culture with coronavirus spike peptide pools or control peptides (ViraFEST assay). Ahead of the COVID-19 pandemic (2011-2018), the CD4+ T cells of the unexposed donor were collected. After expanding antigen-specific T cells with peptide pools, ViraFEST sequenced their TCRs. Sequencing of DNA taken from cultured CD4+ T cells relied on the Oncomine TCR Beta short-read assay. In this case, cultured CD4+ T cells provided the extracted genomic DNA. TCRdb redid the calling of the PCR reads with MiXCR, one entry per CDR3 protein. Of 12,000 or so distinct CDR3 sequences detected, approximately 32% appear once; the ten largest clones hold 10% to 15%. About this clonotype itself: Its antigen is not known.

Study results and caveats: Median SARS-CoV-2-reactive clonotype numbers went from roughly 21 to 40; this increase was not significant.

The source is a human donor in good health. Sequenced input: CD4+ T cells from blood, cultured in vitro. The V and J genes are TRBV5-4 and TRBJ2-1; D ambiguous. The DNA of the CDR3 is TGTGCCAGCAGCTTGGACGTTCCCCGGACGTACAATGAGCAGTTCTTC. Translated: CASSLDVPRTYNEQFF. The whole variable domain, filled in from reference TRBV5-4 and TRBJ2-1, reads ETGVTQSPTHLIKTRGQQVTLRCSSQSGHNTVSWYQQALGQGPQFIFQYYREEENGRGNFPPRFSGLQFPNYSSELNVNALELDDSALYLCASSLDVPRTYNEQFFGPGTRLTVL.